This TCR beta chain derives from a study of preoperative IRX-2 immunotherapy in early breast cancer. The germline V gene has CDR1 SGHRS and CDR2 YFSETQ. The CDR3 loop spans 14 amino acids. J lost 3 bases, V lost 4 bases, and 7 bases had no gene match. As to treatment: preoperative locoregional IRX-2 cytokine immunotherapy. Patients received preoperative, locoregional IRX-2 cytokine immunotherapy in a phase Ib study. Produced via immunoSEQ multiplex PCR; TCRdb's table is partial and in-frame only. The sample has approximately 96,000 clones, just over 85% seen once; the top ten hold approximately 2%. The chain employs TRBV5-1 and TRBJ2-7; 7 nucleotides match TRBD2. The sequence was collected from a human donor with breast cancer. Sequencing used tumor tissue, obtained after IRX-2 immunotherapy. The CDR3 DNA reads TGCGCCAGCAGCCCGCGTGGGGGGGGCTACGAGCAGTACTTC. Translating gives CASSPRGGGYEQYF.